A few counts support the clone carrying this TCR beta chain. The antigen is unknown. Within the sample, other DNA sequences also encode this same CDR3. Expressed TCRB transcripts were sequenced because the entire RNA isolate underwent reverse transcription. The assay was immunoSEQ multiplex PCR, and TCRdb's table has in-frame clones only and misses some. Seen here are hundreds of thousands of clones, about a tenth observed once, and the top ten hold 1%. Trimming removed 1 base at V and 0 bases at J, with 1 base between. Germline assignment: CDR1 SGHRS and CDR2 YFSETQ. The CDR3 contains 13 residues. This sample is part of a study of beta chain features in type 1 diabetes. Findings and caveats of the study: Among patients with Type 1 diabetes, TCRB CDR3s were moderately but significantly shorter in every one of the four CD4+ subsets. The naive, central memory and Treg TCRB repertoires looked more alike in patients than they did in healthy donors.

This sequence was found in a man under 40 with type 1 diabetes. The chain combines TRBV5-1 with TRBJ1-4; D unclear. The sample taken for sequencing was central memory CD4+ T cells from blood. DNA for the CDR3: TGCGCCAGCAGCTTGTCAACTAATGAAAAACTGTTTTTT. Its protein is CASSLSTNEKLFF.